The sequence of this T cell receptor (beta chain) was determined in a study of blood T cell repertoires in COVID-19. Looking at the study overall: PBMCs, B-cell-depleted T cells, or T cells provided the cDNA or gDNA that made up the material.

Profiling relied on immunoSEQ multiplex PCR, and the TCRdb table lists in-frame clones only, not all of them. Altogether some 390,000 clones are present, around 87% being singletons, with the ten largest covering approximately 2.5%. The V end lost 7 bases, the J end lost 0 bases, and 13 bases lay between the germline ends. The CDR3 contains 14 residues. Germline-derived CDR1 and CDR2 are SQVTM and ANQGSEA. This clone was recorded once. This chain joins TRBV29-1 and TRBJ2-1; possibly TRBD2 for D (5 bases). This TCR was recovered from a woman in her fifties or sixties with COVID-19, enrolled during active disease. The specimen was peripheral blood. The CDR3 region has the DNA TGCAGCGGCGGACTGGTCAGCTCCTACAATGAGCAGTTCTTC. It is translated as CSGGLVSSYNEQFF.